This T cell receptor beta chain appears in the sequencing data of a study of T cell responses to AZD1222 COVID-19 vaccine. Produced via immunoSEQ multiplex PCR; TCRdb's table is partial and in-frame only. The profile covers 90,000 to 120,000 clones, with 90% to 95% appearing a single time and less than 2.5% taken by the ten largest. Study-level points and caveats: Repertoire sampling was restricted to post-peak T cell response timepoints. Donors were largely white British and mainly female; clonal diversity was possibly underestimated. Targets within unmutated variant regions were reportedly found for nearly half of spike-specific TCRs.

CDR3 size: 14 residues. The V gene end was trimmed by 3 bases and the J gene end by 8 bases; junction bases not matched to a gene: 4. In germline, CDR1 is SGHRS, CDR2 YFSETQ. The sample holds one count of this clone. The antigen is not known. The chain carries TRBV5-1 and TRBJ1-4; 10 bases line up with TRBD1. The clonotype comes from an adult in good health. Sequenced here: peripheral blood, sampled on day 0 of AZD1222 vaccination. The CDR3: CASSSGTGEEKLFF. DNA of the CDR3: TGCGCCAGCAGCTCCGGGACAGGGGAAGAAAAACTGTTTTTT. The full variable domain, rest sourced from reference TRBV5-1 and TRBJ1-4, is KAGVTQTPRYLIKTRGQQVTLSCSPISGHRSVSWYQQTPGQGLQFLFEYFSETQRNKGNFPGRFSGRQFSNSRSEMNVSTLELGDSALYLCASSSGTGEEKLFFGSGTQLSVL.